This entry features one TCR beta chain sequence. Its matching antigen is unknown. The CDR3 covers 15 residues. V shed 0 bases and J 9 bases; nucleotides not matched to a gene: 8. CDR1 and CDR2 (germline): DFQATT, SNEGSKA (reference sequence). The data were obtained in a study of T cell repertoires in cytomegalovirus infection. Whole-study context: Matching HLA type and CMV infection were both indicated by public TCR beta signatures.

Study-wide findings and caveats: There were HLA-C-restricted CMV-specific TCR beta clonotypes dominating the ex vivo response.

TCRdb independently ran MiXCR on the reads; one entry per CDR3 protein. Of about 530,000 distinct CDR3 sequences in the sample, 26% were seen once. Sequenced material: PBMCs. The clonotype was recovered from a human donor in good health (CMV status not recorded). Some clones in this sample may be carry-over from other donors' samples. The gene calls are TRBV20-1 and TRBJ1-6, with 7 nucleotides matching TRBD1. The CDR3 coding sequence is TGCAGTGCTAGAGAGGAGGGGGCGGCCGGTTCACCCCTCCACTTT. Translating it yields CSAREEGAAGSPLHF.